A single sample is the source of the 17 T cell receptor beta chains below, sequenced in a study of control samples from healthy donors and cancer patients. The repertoire was sequenced with immunoSEQ multiplex PCR; TCRdb's copy has only in-frame clones and lacks some. The sample includes about 44,000 clones, 80% to 90% of them seen just once. The sequencing sample was made of PBMCs. All receptors come from an older woman with lung cancer.

V and J are TRBV6-1 and TRBJ1-1, with D possibly matching TRBD1 (6 bases). The CDR3 loop spans 17 amino acids. Trimming took 4 bases from V and 4 from J, leaving 22 bases between them. Germline assignment: CDR1 MNHNS and CDR2 SASEGT. The chain's CDR3 is CASSVGWGNTGSTEAFF. CDR3 DNA: TGTGCCAGCAGTGTAGGGTGGGGAAATACAGGGTCCACTGAAGCTTTCTTT.

The chain combines TRBV28 with TRBJ1-5; D not resolved. CDR3 length equals 15 residues. V dropped 8 bases and J dropped 6 bases, with 20 bases sitting between them. CDR1 MDHEN and CDR2 SYDVKM come from the germline V gene. The CDR3 sequence is CASQSMEGGSQPQHF. The DNA of the CDR3 is TGTGCCAGCCAATCTATGGAGGGCGGGAGTCAGCCCCAGCATTTT. Supplemented by reference TRBV28 and TRBJ1-5, the full variable domain reads DVKVTQSSRYLVKRTGEKVFLECVQDMDHENMFWYRQDPGLGLRLIYFSYDVKMKEKGDIPEGYSVSREKKERFSLILESASTNQTSMYLCASQSMEGGSQPQHFGDGTRLSIL.

The CDR3, as DNA: TGTGCCACCAGTGATTTTTGGCTAGCGGGAGGAAATGAGCAGTTCTTC. This sequence encodes CATSDFWLAGGNEQFF. The V and J genes are TRBV24-1 and TRBJ2-1, with 11 bases matching TRBD2. V gave up 1 base and J gave up 7 bases; unmatched junction bases: 5. CDR1 and CDR2 from the germline V gene are KGHDR and SFDVKD. This CDR3 has 16 amino acids.

The CDR3 sequence: CASNDDRGGTQYF. As DNA, the CDR3 is TGTGCCAGCAACGATGACAGGGGGGGGACCCAGTACTTC. The rearrangement links TRBV12-3 or TRBV12-4 to TRBJ2-5, with 9 positions matching TRBD1. The CDR3 covers 13 residues. The V segment lost 7 bases and the J segment 7 bases; nucleotides outside the gene matches: 7.

The V and J genes are TRBV11-3 and TRBJ1-2; unclear D gene. The V end was cut by 5 bases, the J end by 0 bases, with 10 bases between. This CDR3 is 14 amino acids long. Germline-derived CDR1 and CDR2 are SGHNT and YENEEA. CDR3 in amino acids: CASSPGASNYGYTF. CDR3 nucleotide sequence: TGTGCCAGCAGCCCTGGTGCTTCTAACTATGGCTACACCTTC.

The chain couples TRBV30 to TRBJ2-7; D gene ambiguous. Trimming left V 3 bases short and J 2 bases short, with 17 bases between. Germline V gene sequence: CDR1 GTSNPN, CDR2 SVGIG (reference sequence). The length of the CDR3 is 15 residues. The CDR3 DNA sequence: TGTGCCTGGAGAGGTGGTCGAGGCGCGGCCTACGAGCAGTACTTC. Amino acids: CAWRGGRGAAYEQYF.

The V call is TRBV7-9, the J call TRBJ2-2; TRBD2 matches 9 bases. The CDR3 loop spans 17 amino acids. With V trimmed by 4 bases and J by 3 bases, 9 bases remained unmatched. Germline V gene lookup returns CDR1 SEHNR and CDR2 FQNEAQ (reference sequence). CDR3 residues: CASSSRLAGEDTGELFF. The CDR3 bases are TGTGCCAGCAGCTCAAGATTAGCGGGAGAGGACACCGGGGAGCTGTTTTTT.

The rearrangement joins TRBV12-3 or TRBV12-4 to TRBJ2-7, with D perhaps matching TRBD1 (6 bases). The CDR3 is 13 residues long. The V and J ends lost 2 bases and 4 bases respectively, with 9 bases between them. CDR3 sequence reads: CASSLLQGYEQYF. The CDR3 DNA follows: TGTGCCAGCAGTTTATTACAGGGATACGAGCAGTACTTC.

The V and J genes are TRBV29-1 and TRBJ2-3, with TRBD1 as a possible D gene (5 bases). The CDR3 runs 15 residues. The germline CDR1 and CDR2 sequences are SQVTM and ANQGSEA. Trimming shortened V by 0 bases and J by 1 base, and 11 bases separated the two germline ends. The CDR3 reads CSVEDPLTGTDTQYF. CDR3 coding DNA: TGCAGCGTTGAAGATCCTCTGACAGGCACAGATACGCAGTATTTT.

The V call is TRBV29-1, the J call TRBJ2-2; 13 bases fit TRBD2. Germline V gene data show CDR1 as SQVTM and CDR2 as ANQGSEA. Trimming removed 6 bases from V and 0 bases from J; junction bases left unmatched: 10. The CDR3 has 18 residues. The CDR3 protein is CSVESGTSGNTNTGELFF. The CDR3, as DNA: TGCAGCGTCGAGTCCGGGACTAGCGGGAACACGAACACCGGGGAGCTGTTTTTT.

This clone was observed once. The rearrangement joins TRBV24-1 to TRBJ2-3; perhaps TRBD1 as D (6 bases). The CDR3 sequence is 15 residues long. Germline CDR1 reads KGHDR; CDR2 reads SFDVKD. The ends were cut back, 4 bases at V and 0 bases at J, with 10 bases in the middle. The DNA for the CDR3 is TGTGCCACCAGTGAGTACAGGGCTAGCACAGATACGCAGTATTTT. This sequence encodes CATSEYRASTDTQYF.

The chain uses TRBV28 and TRBJ2-5; D uncertain. This CDR3 spans 14 amino acids. Per the germline V gene, CDR1 is MDHEN and CDR2 is SYDVKM. The V gene lost 7 bases and the J gene lost 1 base, with 13 bases spanning the gap. CDR3 in amino acids: CASIPTKVQETQYF. In DNA form, the CDR3 reads TGTGCCAGCATTCCCACGAAAGTCCAAGAGACCCAGTACTTC. The entire variable domain, with the rest obtained from reference TRBV28 and TRBJ2-5, is as follows: DVKVTQSSRYLVKRTGEKVFLECVQDMDHENMFWYRQDPGLGLRLIYFSYDVKMKEKGDIPEGYSVSREKKERFSLILESASTNQTSMYLCASIPTKVQETQYFGPGTRLLVL.

The gene calls are TRBV5-1 and TRBJ2-3, with 9 bases identical to TRBD1. V was pared by 4 bases and J by 8 bases, with 11 bases of the junction left unmatched. The CDR3 runs to 15 residues. CDR1 SGHRS and CDR2 YFSETQ come from the germline V gene. In DNA, the CDR3 is TGCGCCAGCAGCCCTGAGGCACAGGGGGCTATTACGCAGTATTTT. This translates into CASSPEAQGAITQYF.

The chain recombines TRBV25-1 with TRBJ1-2; no firm D call. This CDR3 comprises 13 residues. V was shortened by 6 bases and J by 6 bases, with 14 bases between the two germline ends. Germline V gives CDR1 MGHDK, CDR2 SYGVNS. DNA of the CDR3: TGTGCCAGCAGCCAGGAGCTAGACGATGGCTACACCTTC. This translates into CASSQELDDGYTF.

The chain has TRBV7-3 and TRBJ2-2; unclear D gene. V dropped 2 bases and J dropped 7 bases, with 2 bases sitting between them. Germline V gives CDR1 SGHTA, CDR2 FQGTGA. This CDR3 comprises 11 residues. The chain's CDR3 is CASSLVGELFF. The CDR3 nucleotides are TGTGCCAGCAGCTTAGTCGGGGAGCTGTTTTTT.

The chain uses TRBV3-1 (or the pseudogene TRBV3-2) and TRBJ1-3, with D perhaps matching TRBD1 (6 bases). CDR1 is LGHDT and CDR2 is YNNKEL in the germline V gene (reference sequence). The CDR3 runs 15 residues. Trimming shortened V by 3 bases and J by 4 bases, and 13 bases separated the two germline ends. CDR3 protein: CASSQTQGSGNTIYF. The CDR3 coding sequence is TGTGCCAGCAGCCAGACTCAGGGGTCCGGAAACACCATATATTTT.

This chain connects TRBV29-1 to TRBJ2-1; perhaps TRBD2 as D (6 bases). The CDR3 contains 17 residues. Trimming pared 8 bases from V and 2 bases from J, leaving 25 bases between. Germline V gives CDR1 SQVTM, CDR2 ANQGSEA. CDR3 region: CSTHGAGPPRPYNEQFF. The DNA of the CDR3 is TGCAGCACCCACGGAGCGGGCCCCCCACGACCCTACAATGAGCAGTTCTTC.